This TCR beta chain was retrieved from a study of control samples from healthy donors and cancer patients. The protocol was immunoSEQ multiplex PCR, while the TCRdb copy is restricted to in-frame clones and leaves out a portion. Counted here are some 190,000 clones, around 93% occurring once; the ten biggest clones make up less than 2%. The CDR3 totals 17 residues. The TCR originated in a man between 25 and 39 years old in good health. Sequencing input: blood. The V and J genes are TRBV21-1 and TRBJ2-7; TRBD2 is taken as the D call from the table, unchecked against the DNA. TRBV21-1 is a listed pseudogene. The CDR3 DNA is TGTGCCAGCAGCTCCGAATATGGAGCGGGGAGGATCTACGAGCAGTACTTC. This translates into CASSSEYGAGRIYEQYF.